The present T cell receptor beta chain was sequenced within a study of technical replicates of blood from several donors. Germline V gene lookup returns CDR1 SGDLS and CDR2 YYNGEE. This CDR3 contains 15 residues. V trimming: 2 bases; J trimming: 6 bases; junction bases outside the gene matches: 7. This table comes from immunoSEQ multiplex PCR, and its TCRdb copy is limited to in-frame clones, with some not included. The sample lists fewer than 85,000 clones; approximately 94% were seen once. The source of this sequence is a human donor in good health. The V call is TRBV9, the J call TRBJ1-4, with TRBD1 matching 7 bases. The sequencing sample was made of T cells isolated from PBMCs. DNA for the CDR3: TGTGCCAGCAGCGTCCGACAGGGTTTCGATGAAAAACTGTTTTTT. Protein sequence: CASSVRQGFDEKLFF.